The 9 T cell receptor beta chains reported below all come from one sample, sequenced in a study of T cell responses to AZD1222 COVID-19 vaccine. Sequencing used immunoSEQ multiplex PCR; TCRdb keeps in-frame clones, though not all of them. The data show around 99,000 clones, 70% to 90% seen once. The starting material was peripheral blood, obtained on day 0 of AZD1222 vaccination. The receptors shown here come from an adult in good health.

This chain joins TRBV29-1 and TRBJ1-4, with D perhaps matching TRBD1 (5 bases). CDR1 is SQVTM, CDR2 ANQGSEA, per germline. This CDR3 has 17 amino acids. Trimming removed 4 bases at V and 8 bases at J, with 26 bases between. This chain's CDR3 is CSVAPGGGTEAQEKLFF. The CDR3 nucleotides are TGCAGCGTTGCCCCCGGGGGGGGTACCGAGGCGCAGGAAAAACTGTTTTTT.

This clone was observed a handful of times. The chain combines TRBV9 with TRBJ2-1; TRBD2 might be the D (5 bases). The CDR3 runs to 12 residues. The V gene lost 3 bases and the J gene lost 5 bases, with 6 bases spanning the gap. CDR1 and CDR2 (germline): SGDLS, YYNGEE. The CDR3 protein is CASSGTHNEQFF. The CDR3 region has the DNA TGTGCCAGCAGCGGGACTCACAATGAGCAGTTCTTC.

The chain combines TRBV7-3 with TRBJ1-2, with TRBD1 as a possible D gene (5 bases). Trimming stripped 5 bases from V and 4 bases from J, with 14 bases between. The germline gives CDR1 SGHTA, CDR2 FQGTGA. The CDR3 sequence is 14 residues long. CDR3 DNA sequence: TGTGCCAGCAGCCCCCACGATGGGGGCTATGGCTACACCTTC. This encodes CASSPHDGGYGYTF.

As concerns this clone: Other DNA sequences in the same sample also yield this CDR3. The chain joins TRBV5-6 to TRBJ2-3; 7 nucleotides agree with TRBD1. The CDR3 is 13 residues long. Germline V gene lookup returns CDR1 SGHDT and CDR2 YYEEEE. With V trimmed by 1 base and J by 6 bases, 2 bases remained unmatched. CDR3 residues: CASSLQGVDTQYF. CDR3 nucleotide sequence: TGTGCCAGCAGCTTGCAGGGGGTGGATACGCAGTATTTT.

CDR3 nucleotides: TGTGCCAGCTCACCAAAGCGGAACACCGGGGAGCTGTTTTTT. Protein sequence: CASSPKRNTGELFF. This chain uses TRBV18 with TRBJ2-2; D is uncertain. V was clipped by 2 bases and J by 1 base, with 5 bases between them. Per germline, CDR1 KGHSH and CDR2 LQKENI. The CDR3 is made up of 14 amino acids.

This clone was seen a few times. The rearrangement links TRBV11-2 to TRBJ2-1; 10 positions agree with TRBD1. The CDR3 has 14 residues. CDR1 and CDR2 from the germline V gene are SGHAT and FQNNGV. V lost 5 bases and J lost 7; bases outside the gene matches: 5. The CDR3 bases are TGTGCCAGCAGCGTTCCGGGACAGGGGAATGAGCAGTTCTTC. Encoded protein: CASSVPGQGNEQFF.

The chain has TRBV11-3 and TRBJ2-1, with D hard to call. The V end was cut by 2 bases, the J end by 0 bases, with 8 bases between. The CDR3 spans 15 residues. Germline V gene data show CDR1 as SGHNT and CDR2 as YENEEA. The CDR3 is CASSLYPSSYNEQFF. In DNA form, the CDR3 reads TGTGCCAGCAGCTTATACCCGAGCTCCTACAATGAGCAGTTCTTC.

In DNA form, the CDR3 reads TGTGCCAGCAGTTACGGGGGCACGAGCTCCTACAATGAGCAGTTCTTC. Its translation: CASSYGGTSSYNEQFF. This sequence joins TRBV27 and TRBJ2-1; D may match TRBD1 or TRBD2 (6 bases each). Germline V gene sequence: CDR1 MNHEY, CDR2 SMNVEV (reference sequence). Trimming stripped 4 bases from V and 0 bases from J, with 13 bases between. The CDR3 runs to 16 residues.

V and J are TRBV19 and TRBJ1-5, with D possibly being TRBD1 (6 bases). The CDR3 has 17 amino acids. Germline V gene sequence: CDR1 LNHDA, CDR2 SQIVND (reference sequence). The ends were cut back, 4 bases at V and 1 base at J, with 17 bases in the middle. This CDR3 is CASSNRVRRASNQPQHF. The DNA for the CDR3 is TGTGCCAGTAGTAACAGGGTTCGCAGGGCGAGCAATCAGCCCCAGCATTTT.